The clone carrying this TCR beta chain was observed many times. Its antigen is as yet unknown. These data come from a study of human T cells and chemical hapten exposure. Study-level results: The immune response of these alopecia patients might not match healthy individuals'. TCRs whose frequency exceeded 1 in 1000 remained the same following DPC sensitization.

The time point: patch test 3, about 24 weeks after DPC sensitization. Stated treatment: therapeutic diphenylcyclopropenone sensitization with weekly scalp DPC. Sequencing started from total RNA isolated from unfractionated whole blood. TCRdb reanalysed the RACE reads using MiXCR and keeps one entry per CDR3 protein. The sample contains more than 150,000 distinct CDR3 sequences, 20% to 25% of which appear only once. The sequence was obtained from a woman in her forties with alopecia areata. Some clones in this sample may be carry-over from other donors' samples. The starting material was whole blood, obtained in connection with sensitization to the hapten diphenylcyclopropenone (DPC).

CDR3 in amino acids: CAISEIGGDTIYF. The CDR3 DNA is TGTGCCATCAGTGAGATCGGCGGGGACACCATATATTTT. The chain is built from TRBV10-3 and TRBJ1-3; D unclear. The germline gives CDR1 ENHRY, CDR2 SYGVKD. V was shortened by 2 bases and J by 8 bases, with 10 bases between the two germline ends. This CDR3 is built from 13 residues.